This T cell receptor (beta chain) was sequenced during a study of blood T cell repertoires in COVID-19. J was trimmed by 5 bases and V by 8 bases; bases with no gene match: 11. Germline CDR1 reads MNHEY; CDR2 reads SVGAGI. The CDR3 length is 15 residues. Assay: immunoSEQ multiplex PCR; the TCRdb copy retains only in-frame clones and omits some. The sample yields 110,000 to 150,000 clones, 70% to 85% seen once. Participants came from fewer than 25 US areas, aged about 18 to 90 years. Membership in each cohort depended on participant-reported clinical history. Two negative PCRs, clearance, or symptom resolution characterized the recovered Cohort 3 donors.

The sequencing input was PBMCs or T cells enriched from blood (not recorded which). The J gene is TRBJ1-1, the V gene TRBV6-5, with 10 nucleotides matching TRBD1. This TCR was sampled from a man aged 45-60 years who had recovered from COVID-19. The CDR3 nucleotides read TGTGCCAGCGTGACACCGGGACAGGGGAGGACTGAAGCTTTCTTT. This codes for CASVTPGQGRTEAFF.